The 6 T cell receptor beta chains reported below all come from one sample, sequenced in a study of shared clonotypes between healthy human individuals. TCRdb's table, derived via immunoSEQ multiplex PCR, lists solely in-frame clones and lacks some. The repertoire holds around 350,000 clones, with less than 85% as singletons. The sequenced material came from memory CD4+ T cells sorted from blood. Subset: CD45RA-negative fraction. The source of these receptors is a man younger than 45 in good health.

The gene calls are TRBV2 and TRBJ1-2; D ambiguous. The V end lost 5 bases, the J end lost 0 bases, and 7 bases lay between the germline ends. Germline V gene sequence: CDR1 SNHLY, CDR2 FYNNEI. The CDR3 is made up of 13 amino acids. The CDR3 bases are TGTGCCAGCAGTTTGGCAACTAACTATGGCTACACCTTC. This sequence encodes CASSLATNYGYTF.

The chain joins TRBV5-6 to TRBJ2-3; 8 bases are a match to TRBD2. Trimming cost V 2 bases and J 0 bases; bases outside gene matches: 5. The V gene's germline CDR1 is SGHDT and CDR2 YYEEEE. The CDR3 runs to 16 residues. CDR3 region: CASSLTPSGSTDTQYF. DNA for the CDR3: TGTGCCAGCAGCTTAACCCCTAGCGGGAGCACAGATACGCAGTATTTT. The whole variable domain, filled in from reference TRBV5-6 and TRBJ2-3, reads DAGVTQSPTHLIKTRGQQVTLRCSPKSGHDTVSWYQQALGQGPQFIFQYYEEEERQRGNFPDRFSGHQFPNYSSELNVNALLLGDSALYLCASSLTPSGSTDTQYFGPGTRLTVL.

CDR3 sequence: CASSIVAGKTGELFF. CDR3 DNA: TGTGCCAGTAGTATAGTTGCAGGGAAGACCGGGGAGCTGTTTTTT. The chain carries TRBV19 and TRBJ2-2; D is perhaps TRBD1 (5 bases). This CDR3 spans 15 amino acids. Germline V lookup: CDR1 LNHDA, CDR2 SQIVND (reference sequence). V lost 1 base to trimming and J lost 5 bases, with 11 bases between them. Looking up the rest from reference TRBV19 and TRBJ2-2 gives the full variable domain: DGGITQSPKYLFRKEGQNVTLSCEQNLNHDAMYWYRQDPGQGLRLIYYSQIVNDFQKGDIAEGYSVSREKKESFPLTVTSAQKNPTAFYLCASSIVAGKTGELFFGEGSRLTVL.

This sequence joins TRBV4-3 and TRBJ2-2, with 7 bases matching TRBD1. This CDR3 region has 17 residues. Trimming at V came to 3 bases and at J to 1 base, leaving 8 bases not matched to a gene. CDR1 and CDR2 from the germline V gene are LGHNA and YSLEER. In DNA form, the CDR3 reads TGCGCCAGCAGCCAGGCCCCGGGACAGATGAACACCGGGGAGCTGTTTTTT. Translation: CASSQAPGQMNTGELFF.

The chain couples TRBV18 to TRBJ2-1; 7 nucleotides align to TRBD1. V lost 4 bases to trimming and J lost 8 bases; unmatched junction nucleotides: 11. This CDR3 has 15 amino acids. Per the germline V gene, CDR1 is KGHSH and CDR2 is LQKENI. CDR3 region: CASSRLRDSGYEQFF. Written as DNA, the CDR3 is TGTGCCAGCTCACGACTCCGGGACAGTGGATATGAGCAGTTCTTC.

This clone was counted many times. The DNA of the CDR3 is TGTGCCAGCAGCTCGACCGGGACAGGGGGAGGCTACACCTTC. It translates to CASSSTGTGGGYTF. The gene calls are TRBV7-9 and TRBJ1-2, with TRBD1 identical over 11 bases. The CDR3 has 14 residues. Germline lookup yields CDR1 SEHNR and CDR2 FQNEAQ (reference sequence). The V and J ends lost 4 bases and 8 bases, in that order; junction bases with no gene match: 6.